This record covers a single T cell receptor beta chain. This sample is drawn from a study of PD-L1 blockade in urothelial cancer. Study-level background: Blood analysis occurred 3 weeks (second dose) and 6 weeks after treatment start.

PCRs each included synthetic TCR analog templates spiked in. Data came from immunoSEQ multiplex PCR; TCRdb stores just in-frame clones and leaves some out. The sample carries roughly 28,000 clones, approximately 81% recorded once. The CDR3 spans 15 residues. Per the germline V gene, CDR1 is KGHSH and CDR2 is LQKENI. V dropped 2 bases and J dropped 1 base, with 8 bases sitting between them. Described time point: peripheral blood 6 weeks after treatment start. Urothelial carcinoma affected the patients, and it was locally advanced or metastatic. The chain carries TRBV18 and TRBJ2-2, with a possible D match to TRBD2 (5 bases). This TCR derives from a man between 65 and 85 years old with urothelial cancer. Sample: PBMCs, taken around atezolizumab (anti-PD-L1) treatment. The CDR3 sequence: CASSPSAGNTGELFF. The CDR3 coding sequence is TGTGCCAGCTCACCATCGGCGGGGAACACCGGGGAGCTGTTTTTT. The full variable domain, rest sourced from reference TRBV18 and TRBJ2-2, is NAGVMQNPRHLVRRRGQEARLRCSPMKGHSHVYWYRQLPEEGLKFMVYLQKENIIDESGMPKERFSAEFPKEGPSILRIQQVVRGDSAAYFCASSPSAGNTGELFFGEGSRLTVL.